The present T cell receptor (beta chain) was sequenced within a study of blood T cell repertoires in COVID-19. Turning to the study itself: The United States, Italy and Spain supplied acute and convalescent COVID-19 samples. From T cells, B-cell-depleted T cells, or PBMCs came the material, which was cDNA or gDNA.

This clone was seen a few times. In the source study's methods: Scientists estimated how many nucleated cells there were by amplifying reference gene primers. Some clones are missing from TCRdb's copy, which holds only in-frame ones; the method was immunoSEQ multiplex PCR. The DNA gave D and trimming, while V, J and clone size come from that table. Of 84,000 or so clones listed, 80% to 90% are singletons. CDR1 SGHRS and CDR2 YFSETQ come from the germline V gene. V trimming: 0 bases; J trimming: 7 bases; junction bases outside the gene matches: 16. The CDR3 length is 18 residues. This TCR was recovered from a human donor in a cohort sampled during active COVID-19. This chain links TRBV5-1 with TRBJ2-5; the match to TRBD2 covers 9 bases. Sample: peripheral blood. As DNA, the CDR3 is TGCGCCAGCAGCTTGGTTCCAGCGGGGGGCCCTCCGTGGTGGACCCAGTACTTC. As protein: CASSLVPAGGPPWWTQYF. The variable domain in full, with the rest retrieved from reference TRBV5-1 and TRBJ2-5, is KAGVTQTPRYLIKTRGQQVTLSCSPISGHRSVSWYQQTPGQGLQFLFEYFSETQRNKGNFPGRFSGRQFSNSRSEMNVSTLELGDSALYLCASSLVPAGGPPWWTQYFGPGTRLLVL.